This TCR beta chain was observed in a study of T-cell memory formation after mild COVID-19. Study summary: For the most part, TCR clusters were specific to one donor.

Per the germline V gene, CDR1 is MGHRA and CDR2 is YSYEKL. V lost 1 base, J lost 4 bases, and 9 bases stayed unmatched. This CDR3 is built from 16 residues. After 5'RACE with constant-segment primers, TCR alpha and TCR beta cDNA libraries carrying sample barcodes and UMIs were obtained. TCRdb re-analysed the 5' RACE reads in MiXCR, keeping a single row per CDR3 protein. The sample comprises more than 80,000 distinct CDR3 sequences, 15% to 20% of which are singletons, and 25% to 30% rests with the top ten. This sequence was found in an adult woman who had mild COVID-19 (a few samples of this study predate the infection). Cell type and time point are not known. The sample taken for sequencing was PBMCs or a T cell subset sorted from them (not recorded which). V gene TRBV4-1 combines with J gene TRBJ2-7; 8 positions match TRBD1. The CDR3 here is CASSQVGTGAMYEQYF. CDR3 coding DNA: TGCGCCAGCAGCCAAGTCGGGACAGGTGCCATGTACGAGCAGTACTTC.